This T cell receptor beta chain derives from a study of T cell repertoires in cytomegalovirus infection. Study overall: CMV epitopes that were recently identified and HLA-C-restricted were used alongside well-studied HLA-B-restricted ones. General study points: The cumulative frequency of public TCR beta families identified carriers of CMV plus the relevant HLA.

V lost 8 bases and J 0 bases, leaving 14 bases between the germline ends. Germline V CDR1 and CDR2: MDHEN, SYDVKM. CDR3 length: 15 amino acids. Note on this clonotype: Its antigen remains unidentified.

TCRdb recomputed calls from the reads with MiXCR, one row per CDR3 protein. The table records roughly 570,000 distinct CDR3 sequences, approximately 40% of them present only once. The TCR sequence derives from a human donor in good health (CMV status not recorded). Some clones in this sample may be carry-over from other donors' samples. The J gene is TRBJ1-3, the V gene TRBV28; unclear D gene. This specimen was cultured PBMCs, taken from culture after CMV antigen stimulation. The CDR3 protein is CASGSSAISGNTIYF. For the CDR3, the DNA is TGTGCCAGCGGATCCAGCGCTATCTCTGGAAACACCATATATTTT.